The 15 T cell receptor beta chains presented below share a single source sample, sequenced in a study of early T cells in non-severe SARS-CoV-2 infection. TCRdb re-called the 5' RACE reads with MiXCR, one entry per CDR3 protein. The table includes tens of thousands of distinct CDR3 sequences, 2.9% detected once. Sequenced: whole blood. Every receptor here comes from an adult who was a healthcare worker with PCR-confirmed SARS-CoV-2 infection or an uninfected control (not recorded which).

This clonotype was seen at least ten times. The chain recombines TRBV20-1 with TRBJ2-4; D might be TRBD2 (6 bases). CDR3 length: 16 residues. Germline loops: CDR1 DFQATT, CDR2 SNEGSKA (reference sequence). V was cut by 0 bases and J by 0 bases, with 12 bases left in between. CDR3 sequence reads: CSARDLAGLAKNIQYF. The DNA for the CDR3 is TGCAGTGCTAGAGATCTGGCGGGACTAGCCAAAAACATTCAGTACTTC.

In this sample, this clonotype turned up many times. The chain combines TRBV13 with TRBJ2-3, with D possibly TRBD1 on 5 matching bases. V gave up 5 bases and J gave up 9 bases, with 12 bases separating them. CDR1 is PRHDT, CDR2 FYEKMQ, per germline (reference sequence). The CDR3 length is 12 residues. DNA for the CDR3: TGTGCCAGCAGCCATAAGCAGGGCACGCAGTATTTT. Its translation is CASSHKQGTQYF.

The table lists this clonotype with many counts. V and J are TRBV5-4 and TRBJ2-3; tentative D call: TRBD2 (6 bases). In germline, CDR1 is SGHNT, CDR2 YYREEE (reference sequence). This CDR3 region has 15 residues. The ends were cut back, 0 bases at V and 1 base at J, with 9 bases in the middle. The CDR3: CASSLDQRGTDTQYF. The DNA for the CDR3 is TGTGCCAGCAGCTTGGACCAGCGGGGCACAGATACGCAGTATTTT.

This clonotype was recorded at least ten times. V is TRBV11-2 and J is TRBJ2-1; 9 nucleotides agree with TRBD2. This CDR3 region has 17 residues. Germline CDR1 is SGHAT and CDR2 is FQNNGV. J lost 1 base, V lost 0 bases, and 4 bases had no gene match. The CDR3 DNA is TGTGCCAGCAGCTTAGAACTAGCGGGCATGTCCTACAATGAGCAGTTCTTC. Translation: CASSLELAGMSYNEQFF.

This clonotype occurred a few times. The CDR3 DNA follows: TGTGCCAGCAGCCTTGGAGGGTCCTCTAGTGGGACCCAGTACTTC. Translating it yields CASSLGGSSSGTQYF. The chain is built from TRBV5-4 and TRBJ2-5; D is perhaps TRBD2 (6 bases). This CDR3 region has 15 residues. Trimming left V 4 bases short and J 7 bases short, with 20 bases between. Germline CDR1 and CDR2: SGHNT and YYREEE (reference sequence).

This clonotype was observed a few times. The chain recombines TRBV20-1 with TRBJ1-2; no clear D gene. The V and J ends lost 3 bases and 2 bases respectively, with 10 bases between them. Germline CDR1 DFQATT, CDR2 SNEGSKA (reference sequence). The CDR3 contains 13 residues. The DNA for the CDR3 is TGCAGTGCTAGGATGGTATTCAACTATGGCTACACCTTC. Its translation is CSARMVFNYGYTF.

This clonotype has a count of ten or more. The genes are TRBV13 and TRBJ1-2; D gene ambiguous. The CDR3 extends over 16 amino acids. The V end was cut by 4 bases, the J end by 4 bases, with 19 bases between. The germline CDR1 and CDR2 sequences are PRHDT and FYEKMQ (reference sequence). The CDR3 loop is CASSCTAPTICYGYTF. The CDR3 DNA sequence: TGTGCCAGCAGCTGTACCGCCCCGACAATCTGCTATGGCTACACCTTC.

This clonotype was counted many times. J is TRBJ1-4 and V is TRBV6-1; no firm D call. The CDR3 has 13 residues. Germline CDR1 reads MNHNS; CDR2 reads SASEGT. V was clipped by 3 bases and J by 4 bases, with 6 bases between them. DNA of the CDR3: TGTGCCAGCAGTGACCGGATTAATGAAAAACTGTTTTTT. Translation: CASSDRINEKLFF.

This clonotype was picked up many times. The V and J genes are TRBV19 and TRBJ1-4; perhaps TRBD1 as D (6 bases). CDR1 LNHDA and CDR2 SQIVND come from the germline V gene (reference sequence). This CDR3 contains 14 residues. Deletions cut 5 bases from V and 6 bases from J, with 13 bases between. The CDR3 sequence: CASSGGTQDEKLFF. CDR3 coding DNA: TGTGCCAGTAGTGGCGGGACACAGGATGAAAAACTGTTTTTT.

This clonotype is medium-sized (0.01 to 0.1%) within its sample. This rearrangement joins TRBV20-1 to TRBJ2-1, with 9 nucleotides matching TRBD2. V lost 2 bases and J lost 8; bases outside the gene matches: 7. Per the germline V gene, CDR1 is DFQATT and CDR2 is SNEGSKA (reference sequence). This CDR3 has 14 amino acids. This CDR3 reads CSARLAGLGDEQFF. DNA for the CDR3: TGCAGTGCTAGACTAGCGGGGCTCGGGGATGAGCAGTTCTTC.

This clonotype was picked up many times. The rearrangement joins TRBV10-3 to TRBJ1-2, with D possibly matching TRBD1 (6 bases). CDR3 length: 13 amino acids. V was trimmed by 10 bases and J by 3 bases, leaving 15 bases between them. Germline CDR1 is ENHRY and CDR2 is SYGVKD. For the CDR3, the DNA is TGTGCCACCGCCCCCCGGACAGACTATGGCTACACCTTC. Its translation: CATAPRTDYGYTF.

This clonotype has only a few counts. The rearrangement joins TRBV20-1 to TRBJ2-5; no definite D call. CDR3 length: 10 residues. V lost 6 bases and J 0 bases, leaving 2 bases between the germline ends. In germline, CDR1 is DFQATT, CDR2 SNEGSKA (reference sequence). This CDR3 is CSAYQETQYF. As DNA, the CDR3 is TGCAGTGCGTACCAAGAGACCCAGTACTTC.

This clonotype occurred many times. The chain is built from TRBV20-1 and TRBJ2-5; D uncertain. The germline V gene has CDR1 DFQATT and CDR2 SNEGSKA (reference sequence). V lost 3 bases and J 4 bases, leaving 12 bases between the germline ends. The CDR3 contains 13 residues. CDR3 region: CSARVVSGETQYF. The CDR3 bases are TGCAGTGCTAGGGTGGTGTCGGGAGAGACCCAGTACTTC.

In this sample, this clonotype turned up many times. The V call is TRBV29-1, the J call TRBJ1-1; D remains unclear. CDR1 is SQVTM, CDR2 ANQGSEA, per germline. V lost 5 bases and J lost 0, with 4 bases in between. CDR3 length equals 11 residues. This CDR3 is CSVQLNTEAFF. CDR3 DNA sequence: TGCAGCGTTCAGCTGAACACTGAAGCTTTCTTT.

This clonotype was seen many times. The gene calls are TRBV27 and TRBJ1-5, with 7 positions matching TRBD1. Looked up from germline, CDR1 is MNHEY and CDR2 is SMNVEV (reference sequence). The CDR3 consists of 15 residues. Unmatched junction bases numbered 6, after V lost 5 bases and J lost 2 bases. In nucleotides, the CDR3 is TGTGCCAGCAGTGCCTCCGGGACAGGCAATCAGCCCCAGCATTTT. This gives the protein CASSASGTGNQPQHF.